Shown below are 15 T cell receptor beta chains from a single sample sequenced in a study of blood T cell repertoires in COVID-19. Assay: immunoSEQ multiplex PCR; the TCRdb copy retains only in-frame clones and omits some. The sample has roughly 250,000 clones; under 85% are singletons. Sequences were obtained from peripheral blood. These receptors were taken from a human donor in a cohort sampled during active COVID-19.

V gene TRBV15 combines with J gene TRBJ2-1; D not resolved. Germline V gives CDR1 LNHNV, CDR2 YYDKDF (reference sequence). This CDR3 has 17 residues. The V end lost 0 bases, the J end lost 3 bases, and 15 bases lay between the germline ends. The DNA of the CDR3 is TGTGCCACCAGCAGAGATAATCAAGCGCGCGGCTACAATGAGCAGTTCTTC. It encodes CATSRDNQARGYNEQFF.

The rearrangement links TRBV9 to TRBJ2-3, with 7 nucleotides matching TRBD1. CDR3 length: 17 amino acids. CDR1 is SGDLS, CDR2 YYNGEE, per germline. V dropped 3 bases and J dropped 0; count of bases not matched to a gene: 10. CDR3 loop: CASSGQGSTSSTDTQYF. Written as DNA, the CDR3 is TGTGCCAGCAGCGGACAGGGTTCCACTTCTAGCACAGATACGCAGTATTTT.

The V and J genes are TRBV6-5 and TRBJ1-2, with 8 bases fitting TRBD1. Germline V gives CDR1 MNHEY, CDR2 SVGAGI. Germline trimming cut 6 bases from V and 0 bases from J; bases unmatched to any gene: 3. The CDR3 extends over 14 amino acids. In DNA form, the CDR3 reads TGTGCCAGCAGGGCGACAGGGGCTAACTATGGCTACACCTTC. It translates to CASRATGANYGYTF.

This chain connects TRBV11-2 to TRBJ1-3, with a weak D call TRBD1 (5 bases). Looked up from germline, CDR1 is SGHAT and CDR2 is FQNNGV. Trimming took off 6 bases at V and 7 bases at J, with 13 bases between the two ends. CDR3 size: 13 residues. The DNA for the CDR3 is TGTGCCAGCAGTTATAGTCAGGGCAACACCATATATTTT. As protein: CASSYSQGNTIYF.

In nucleotides, the CDR3 is TGTGCCTGGGGCGGGACAGGGGGGAGTTCGAGCAATCAGCCCCAGCATTTT. Translating it yields CAWGGTGGSSSNQPQHF. The chain joins TRBV30 to TRBJ1-5; 11 bases line up with TRBD1. V lost 5 bases, J lost 1 base, and 10 bases stayed unmatched. The CDR3 totals 17 residues. CDR1 is GTSNPN and CDR2 is SVGIG in the germline V gene (reference sequence).

The gene calls are TRBV28 and TRBJ1-1; TRBD1 aligns across 9 bases. The germline CDR1 and CDR2 sequences are MDHEN and SYDVKM. V was pared by 6 bases and J by 1 base, with 6 bases of the junction left unmatched. The CDR3 contains 15 residues. This CDR3 is CASRQPGQGNTEAFF. CDR3 sequence (DNA): TGTGCCAGCAGGCAACCGGGACAGGGGAACACTGAAGCTTTCTTT.

This clone came up a few times. The chain joins TRBV20-1 to TRBJ1-4; D might be TRBD1 (6 bases). The CDR3 has 11 residues. Trimming took off 6 bases at V and 4 bases at J, with 6 bases between the two ends. The germline CDR1 and CDR2 sequences are DFQATT and SNEGSKA (reference sequence). CDR3 sequence: CSADSNEKLFF. The CDR3 coding sequence is TGCAGTGCGGACAGTAATGAAAAACTGTTTTTT.

The chain recombines TRBV28 with TRBJ1-1, with D perhaps matching TRBD1 (6 bases). The germline CDR1 and CDR2 sequences are MDHEN and SYDVKM. The CDR3 contains 12 residues. V lost 8 bases and J lost 7, with 14 bases in between. This CDR3 is CASPGQLGEAFF. The CDR3, as DNA: TGTGCCAGCCCTGGACAGTTGGGTGAAGCTTTCTTT.

The chain couples TRBV4-1 to TRBJ2-7; D is uncertain. Looked up from germline, CDR1 is MGHRA and CDR2 is YSYEKL. This CDR3 has 16 residues. V was trimmed by 1 base and J by 5 bases, leaving 18 bases between them. The CDR3 protein is CASSQVPGLVQHEQYF. CDR3 sequence (DNA): TGCGCCAGCAGCCAAGTCCCTGGTCTAGTTCAACACGAGCAGTACTTC.

V gene TRBV4-1 combines with J gene TRBJ1-2; 11 bases match TRBD1. CDR1 MGHRA and CDR2 YSYEKL come from the germline V gene. This CDR3 spans 15 amino acids. With V trimmed by 2 bases and J by 8 bases, 7 bases remained unmatched. CDR3 nucleotide sequence: TGCGCCAGCAGCCAATTGGGACAGGGGGGCAAGGGCTACACCTTC. The encoded protein is CASSQLGQGGKGYTF.

This rearrangement joins TRBV11-1 to TRBJ1-4; TRBD1 is a possible D gene (5 bases). Germline V gives CDR1 SGHAT, CDR2 FQDESV (reference sequence). The CDR3 totals 13 residues. V shed 8 bases and J shed 8 bases, with 15 bases lying between them. CDR3 sequence reads: CASGGTRSEKLFF. CDR3 sequence (DNA): TGTGCCAGCGGCGGGACCCGAAGCGAAAAACTGTTTTTT.

The rearrangement uses TRBV9 and TRBJ1-4, with TRBD1 matching 7 bases. From germline, CDR1 is SGDLS and CDR2 YYNGEE. This CDR3 has 16 residues. V trimming: 0 bases; J trimming: 5 bases; junction bases outside the gene matches: 7. CDR3 DNA sequence: TGTGCCAGCAGCGTAGGGGTTGGAGGGGGCAATGAAAAACTGTTTTTT. This sequence encodes CASSVGVGGGNEKLFF.

The V and J genes are TRBV29-1 and TRBJ2-3, with a possible D match to TRBD2 (5 bases). V lost 7 bases and J 4 bases, leaving 24 bases between the germline ends. Germline assignment: CDR1 SQVTM and CDR2 ANQGSEA. This CDR3 contains 16 residues. CDR3 residues: CSDLMLGRAAPDTQYF. CDR3 DNA: TGCAGCGACCTAATGCTAGGGAGAGCAGCACCAGATACGCAGTATTTT.

The V call is TRBV11-2, the J call TRBJ2-1; 7 bases line up with TRBD2. There are 16 residues in the CDR3. Germline V gives CDR1 SGHAT, CDR2 FQNNGV. J lost 5 bases, V lost 5 bases, and 12 bases had no gene match. CDR3 DNA: TGTGCCAGCAGCCGCTGGGGGGGTTTTGAAAACAATGAGCAGTTCTTC. Residues: CASSRWGGFENNEQFF.

V is TRBV5-6 and J is TRBJ1-1; 9 nucleotides match TRBD1. In germline, CDR1 is SGHDT, CDR2 YYEEEE. This CDR3 contains 13 residues. The ends lost 5 bases at V and 7 bases at J; junction bases unmatched: 6. The CDR3 sequence: CASSLRTGDEAFF. The CDR3 DNA reads as TGTGCCAGCAGTTTACGGACAGGGGATGAAGCTTTCTTT.